Given below is one TCR beta chain in context. The antigen is unknown. The data are from a study of identical twins. Regarding the study as a whole: High-abundance cord blood beta clonotypes had fewer insertions; memory repertoires showed none.

TCRdb reprocessed the 5' RACE reads with MiXCR, giving one entry per CDR3 protein. The sample includes about 300,000 distinct CDR3 sequences, roughly an eighth of them seen just once. The V end was cut by 2 bases, the J end by 8 bases, with 10 bases between. The CDR3 is 13 amino acids. Germline CDR1 SGHVS, CDR2 FNYEAQ. These data are also associated with another study on yellow fever vaccine responses in identical twins. Per that study: Twins reportedly showed a vaccine T cell response that seemed partly convergent and partly personalized.

This sequence joins TRBV7-6 and TRBJ1-5; D is uncertain. Input material: CD8+ T cells sorted from blood. This receptor was taken from a woman aged 18-30 years in good health. CDR3 nucleotide sequence: TGTGCCAGCAGCTTACGACCCCAAAAGCCCCAGCATTTT. Translating it yields CASSLRPQKPQHF. Based on the CDR3 plus reference TRBV7-6 and TRBJ1-5, the full variable domain is GAGVSQSPRYKVTKRGQDVALRCDPISGHVSLYWYRQALGQGPEFLTYFNYEAQQDKSGLPNDRFSAERPEGSISTLTIQRTEQRDSAMYRCASSLRPQKPQHFGDGTRLSIL.